The rows below give T cell receptor beta chains drawn from one sample of a study of cytotoxic CD8 clonotypes in ibrutinib-treated CLL. Using immunoSEQ multiplex PCR, the repertoire was profiled, and TCRdb retains in-frame clones only, with some absent. The data contain roughly 150,000 clones, approximately 80% of them singletons. Source: PBMCs, taken after 24 months of ibrutinib treatment. The receptors here all came from a human donor with chronic lymphocytic leukemia. CDR3s include the opening cysteine and the closing phenylalanine or tryptophan. Each record gives: D gene, V gene, J gene, CDR3 DNA, CDR3 protein. The D gene is left open where the match is weak.

>-|TRBV6-5|TRBJ2-2
TGTGCCAGCAGTTACAAGTCAGGTGGGGCCGGGGAGCTGTTTTTT
CASSYKSGGAGELFF
>-|TRBV19|TRBJ2-1
TGTGCCAGTAGGTTGGGTGTCGGTGAGCAGTTCTTC
CASRLGVGEQFF
>TRBD1|TRBV5-1|TRBJ2-6
TGCGCCAGCGGCAAGGGACAGGCCGCCTCTGGGGCCAACGTCCTGACTTTC
CASGKGQAASGANVLTF
>-|TRBV7-9|TRBJ2-1
TGTGCCAGCAGCTTCGCCTCCCTAGGATGGGGTAGCTCCTACAATGAGCAGTTCTTC
CASSFASLGWGSSYNEQFF
>TRBD1|TRBV18|TRBJ2-5
TGTGCCAGCTCACCAGCGCCGACAGGGGCGACCCAGTACTTC
CASSPAPTGATQYF
>-|TRBV30|TRBJ1-2
TGTGCCTGGAGCCGACGGGAGTACTATGGCTACACCTTC
CAWSRREYYGYTF
>-|TRBV4-3|TRBJ2-7
TGCGCCAGGGTAGAGGGTAACGAGCAGTACTTC
CARVEGNEQYF
>-|TRBV5-6|TRBJ2-4
TGTGCCAGCAGCTCTGTGGGGGTCAAAAACATTCAGTACTTC
CASSSVGVKNIQYF
>-|TRBV19|TRBJ1-5
TGTGCCAGTAGTATAGAACCCCGGGCCGCCGATCAGCCCCAGCATTTT
CASSIEPRAADQPQHF
>-|TRBV21-1|TRBJ1-2
TGTGCCAGCAGCAAAGAAAGGGACAGGGTAAAGGAGGGCTACACCTTC
CASSKERDRVKEGYTF
>-|TRBV2|TRBJ1-2
TGTGCCAGCGGCAGGGCCCAGTATGGCTACACCTTC
CASGRAQYGYTF
>-|TRBV11-2|TRBJ2-2
TGTGCCAGCAGCCAATCGACAGGGGAGCTGTTTTTT
CASSQSTGELFF
>-|TRBV10-1|TRBJ1-1
TGCGCCAGCTCCGAAAATAGGGGAGGAACTGAAGCTTTCTTT
CASSENRGGTEAFF
>-|TRBV5-1|TRBJ2-6
TGCGCCAGCAGCTTGAGGGGACGAACCTCTGGGGCCAACGTCCTGACTTTC
CASSLRGRTSGANVLTF
>TRBD1|TRBV2|TRBJ2-5
TGTGCCAGCACACGACAGGGGGCGCCCCAAGAGACCCAGTACTTC
CASTRQGAPQETQYF
>-|TRBV9|TRBJ1-4
TGTGCCAGCAGCGTACTCCCGACGGCAAATGAAAAACTGTTTTTT
CASSVLPTANEKLFF